These 32 T cell receptor beta chains came from one sample sequenced in a study of T-cell reconstitution after alpha-beta-depleted transplantation in children. Preparing the TCRbeta library involved the use of unique molecular identifiers. TCRdb re-derived calls from the PCR reads in MiXCR, one entry per CDR3 protein. Of about 160,000 distinct CDR3 sequences listed, 11% are singletons. Here the sequenced sample was PBMCs, taken before TCRalphabeta/CD19-depleted stem cell transplant. These receptors were obtained from a boy between 2 and 10 years old with acute myeloid leukemia, due to receive a stem cell transplant.

This clonotype appeared many times. This rearrangement joins TRBV5-6 to TRBJ2-1; D is unresolved. The CDR3 length is 11 residues. In germline, CDR1 is SGHDT, CDR2 YYEEEE. The ends were cut back, 3 bases at V and 13 bases at J, with 11 bases in the middle. CDR3 sequence reads: CASSWGRQQFF. The CDR3 DNA reads as TGTGCCAGCAGCTGGGGTCGGCAACAGTTCTTC.

This clonotype was counted ten times or more. The V call is TRBV4-1, the J call TRBJ1-2, with D hard to call. CDR1 is MGHRA, CDR2 YSYEKL, per germline. The CDR3 is 14 residues long. V was pared by 4 bases and J by 4 bases, with 13 bases between. CDR3 in amino acids: CASSRLGTSYGYTF. The CDR3 DNA sequence: TGCGCCAGCAGCCGACTCGGCACCTCCTATGGCTACACCTTC.

This clonotype was picked up many times. This chain connects TRBV10-3 to TRBJ1-2, with D unresolved. The CDR3 consists of 12 residues. Trimming stripped 5 bases from V and 4 bases from J, with 8 bases between. Germline CDR1 reads ENHRY; CDR2 reads SYGVKD. CDR3 DNA sequence: TGTGCCATCAGTAGACATGTCTATGGCTACACCTTC. As protein: CAISRHVYGYTF.

The genes are TRBV4-2 and TRBJ2-5; D possibly corresponds to TRBD1 (5 bases). Trimming took off 10 bases at V and 7 bases at J, with 19 bases between the two ends. The CDR3 length is 13 residues. Germline V gives CDR1 LGHNA, CDR2 YNFKEQ. The CDR3 nucleotides are TGTGCCATGAGCCCAGGGCCCGCCGGGACCCAGTACTTC. Translating gives CAMSPGPAGTQYF.

This clonotype was seen a handful of times. CDR3 sequence (DNA): TGCGCCAGCAGCCAAGTTGGTGATTTTCGGAGGGGTTCACCCCTCCACTTT. Encoded protein: CASSQVGDFRRGSPLHF. The V and J genes are TRBV4-1 and TRBJ1-6; possible D gene TRBD1, 5 bases. V was clipped by 1 base and J by 9 bases, with 19 bases between them. The germline CDR1 and CDR2 sequences are MGHRA and YSYEKL. This CDR3 is built from 17 residues.

This clonotype was counted ten times or more. The rearrangement joins TRBV20-1 to TRBJ1-5; no clear D gene. The V end was cut by 0 bases, the J end by 15 bases, with 18 bases between. The CDR3 is 13 residues long. Germline V gives CDR1 DFQATT, CDR2 SNEGSKA (reference sequence). CDR3 DNA: TGCAGTGCTAGAGAGATGGTCGGGTGGGAGGCGCATTTT. Protein sequence: CSAREMVGWEAHF.

Ten or more counts support this clonotype. The gene calls are TRBV11-3 and TRBJ2-3; D call uncertain. V was pared by 5 bases and J by 7 bases, with 16 bases between. The CDR3 has 14 amino acids. In germline, CDR1 is SGHNT, CDR2 YENEEA. The chain's CDR3 is CASSDHSVLNTQYF. The CDR3 DNA reads TGTGCCAGCAGCGATCACAGTGTCCTAAATACGCAGTATTTT.

This clonotype was seen ten or more times. CDR3 residues: CASSQDGRRGSSYNEQFF. The CDR3 DNA sequence: TGTGCCAGCAGCCAAGATGGGCGGAGGGGGAGCTCCTACAATGAGCAGTTCTTC. The chain is built from TRBV4-2 and TRBJ2-1; D is perhaps TRBD1 or TRBD2 (6 bases each). This CDR3 has 18 amino acids. Germline V CDR1 and CDR2: LGHNA, YNFKEQ. V was pared by 0 bases and J by 0 bases, with 15 bases between.

This clonotype was found many times. The rearrangement links TRBV29-1 to TRBJ2-6; D uncertain. Per germline, CDR1 SQVTM and CDR2 ANQGSEA. CDR3 length equals 12 residues. Trimming stripped 6 bases from V and 1 base from J, with 4 bases between. Here the CDR3 reads CSVGSGANVLTF. Written as DNA, the CDR3 is TGCAGCGTGGGTTCTGGGGCCAACGTCCTGACTTTC.

This clonotype has a count of ten or more. The genes are TRBV20-1 and TRBJ2-2; 12 positions match TRBD2. Germline V gene sequence: CDR1 DFQATT, CDR2 SNEGSKA (reference sequence). Germline trimming cut 2 bases from V and 3 bases from J; bases unmatched to any gene: 16. This CDR3 comprises 20 residues. This CDR3 is CSARSIVGLAGGPYTGELFF. The CDR3 nucleotides are TGCAGTGCTAGATCTATTGTAGGGCTAGCGGGGGGGCCGTACACCGGGGAGCTGTTTTTT.

The sample holds many counts of this clonotype. The rearrangement uses TRBV5-1 and TRBJ2-1, with TRBD1 matching over 8 bases. This CDR3 spans 13 amino acids. The V segment lost 5 bases and the J segment 5 bases; nucleotides outside the gene matches: 3. Germline values: CDR1 SGHRS, CDR2 YFSETQ. The CDR3 coding sequence is TGCGCCAGCAGGGGACAGGCCCACAATGAGCAGTTCTTC. Translation: CASRGQAHNEQFF. Complete variable domain (other parts from reference TRBV5-1 and TRBJ2-1): KAGVTQTPRYLIKTRGQQVTLSCSPISGHRSVSWYQQTPGQGLQFLFEYFSETQRNKGNFPGRFSGRQFSNSRSEMNVSTLELGDSALYLCASRGQAHNEQFFGPGTRLTVL.

This clonotype was counted many times. The rearrangement links TRBV29-1 to TRBJ1-5, with D unresolved. The CDR3 runs to 13 residues. Germline CDR1 SQVTM, CDR2 ANQGSEA. Trimming took off 2 bases at V and 7 bases at J, with 12 bases between the two ends. The CDR3 coding sequence is TGCAGCGTTGAATTTGGGGTGGGACAGCCCCAGCATTTT. Translated: CSVEFGVGQPQHF. The full variable domain, in which reference TRBV29-1 and TRBJ1-5 provide the parts outside the CDR3, is SAVISQKPSRDICQRGTSLTIQCQVDSQVTMMFWYRQQPGQSLTLIATANQGSEATYESGFVIDKFPISRPNLTFSTLTVSNMSPEDSSIYLCSVEFGVGQPQHFGDGTRLSIL.

This clonotype was counted at least ten times. The chain links TRBV20-1 to TRBJ2-1; 7 bases map to TRBD2. The CDR3 totals 14 residues. Trimming at V came to 3 bases and at J to 9 bases, leaving 11 bases not matched to a gene. The V gene's germline CDR1 is DFQATT and CDR2 SNEGSKA (reference sequence). The DNA for the CDR3 is TGCAGTGCTAGCACCGGGGGGAGTTGGGGTGAGCAGTTCTTC. It specifies CSASTGGSWGEQFF.

This clonotype was recorded many times. V is TRBV4-1 and J is TRBJ1-1; D unresolved. CDR3 length equals 14 residues. Germline-derived CDR1 and CDR2 are MGHRA and YSYEKL. Trimming pared 0 bases from V and 1 base from J, leaving 6 bases between. The CDR3 is CASSQETWNTEAFF. The CDR3 nucleotides are TGCGCCAGCAGCCAAGAAACTTGGAACACTGAAGCTTTCTTT.

This clonotype was seen ten or more times. The chain recombines TRBV28 with TRBJ2-7; D not certain. The CDR3 contains 12 residues. V shed 2 bases and J shed 2 bases, with 4 bases lying between them. The germline V gene has CDR1 MDHEN and CDR2 SYDVKM. The CDR3 DNA reads TGTGCCAGCAGTTTAACCGCCTACGAGCAGTACTTC. It codes for CASSLTAYEQYF.

This clonotype was counted at least ten times. This chain links TRBV11-2 with TRBJ1-1, with D maybe TRBD1 (5 bases). From germline, CDR1 is SGHAT and CDR2 FQNNGV. Trimming left V 5 bases short and J 4 bases short, with 14 bases between. This CDR3 spans 14 amino acids. The CDR3, as DNA: TGTGCCAGCAGCCCGGCCGGGGGAGGCACTGAAGCTTTCTTT. Residues: CASSPAGGGTEAFF.

This clonotype appeared many times. The chain is built from TRBV5-1 and TRBJ2-3; 7 positions match TRBD2. From germline, CDR1 is SGHRS and CDR2 YFSETQ. The CDR3 consists of 15 residues. After removal of 3 bases from V and 2 bases from J, the junction contained 6 bases not matched to a gene. CDR3 amino acids: CASSSSRGTTDTQYF. CDR3 coding DNA: TGCGCCAGCAGCTCTTCGCGGGGGACCACAGATACGCAGTATTTT.

This clonotype was counted at least ten times. The CDR3 DNA reads as TGTGCCAGCAGAAGGACCCTCACAGATACGCAGTATTTT. Its protein is CASRRTLTDTQYF. The chain uses TRBV6-1 and TRBJ2-3; the D is unclear. Germline values: CDR1 MNHNS, CDR2 SASEGT. CDR3 length: 13 residues. Trimming removed 6 bases at V and 2 bases at J, with 9 bases between.

This chain links TRBV28 with TRBJ1-6, with D unresolved. CDR1 and CDR2 (germline): MDHEN, SYDVKM. The CDR3 sequence is 14 residues long. Trimming cost V 3 bases and J 12 bases, with 15 bases left between them. CDR3 protein: CASSLESYIQPLHF. The CDR3 DNA is TGTGCCAGCAGTTTGGAGAGTTACATTCAACCCCTCCACTTT.

The sample holds many counts of this clonotype. J is TRBJ2-7 and V is TRBV10-3, with D tentatively TRBD1 (6 bases). The CDR3 is made up of 14 amino acids. In germline, CDR1 is ENHRY, CDR2 SYGVKD. V was pared by 0 bases and J by 4 bases, with 10 bases between. This chain's CDR3 is CAISESPGVYEQYF. CDR3 nucleotide sequence: TGTGCCATCAGTGAGTCCCCAGGGGTATACGAGCAGTACTTC.

This clonotype appeared many times. This CDR3 reads CASSLHLRHRVGADQPQHF. The CDR3 DNA is TGTGCCAGCAGCCTTCATTTACGGCATCGCGTGGGGGCGGATCAGCCCCAGCATTTT. The V gene is TRBV14, the J gene TRBJ1-5; tentative D call: TRBD1 (6 bases). Trimming took off 4 bases at V and 5 bases at J, with 27 bases between the two ends. Germline V CDR1 and CDR2: SGHDN, FVKESK. The CDR3 contains 19 residues. Full variable domain (rest looked up from reference TRBV14 and TRBJ1-5): EAGVTQFPSHSVIEKGQTVTLRCDPISGHDNLYWYRRVMGKEIKFLLHFVKESKQDESGMPNNRFLAERTGGTYSTLKVQPAELEDSGVYFCASSLHLRHRVGADQPQHFGDGTRLSIL.

This clonotype was counted many times. This chain connects TRBV5-1 to TRBJ2-3; D may be TRBD1 or TRBD2 (5 bases each). Germline CDR1 and CDR2: SGHRS and YFSETQ. This CDR3 has 16 amino acids. The V end was cut by 0 bases, the J end by 0 bases, with 11 bases between. The CDR3 coding sequence is TGCGCCAGCAGCTTGGGGGGGTCTACTAGCACAGATACGCAGTATTTT. Translated, it gives CASSLGGSTSTDTQYF.

This clonotype was seen ten or more times. The chain has TRBV7-2 and TRBJ2-5; D might be TRBD1 (5 bases). Germline V gene data show CDR1 as SGHTA and CDR2 as FQGNSA. This CDR3 is 15 amino acids long. The V and J ends lost 4 bases and 2 bases respectively, with 14 bases between them. CDR3 in DNA: TGTGCCAGCAGCTCCCGTGGGGCGAGGCAAGAGACCCAGTACTTC. Translating it yields CASSSRGARQETQYF.

This clonotype occurred many times. The gene calls are TRBV10-3 and TRBJ2-5; the D gene is possibly TRBD2 (6 bases). Germline-derived CDR1 and CDR2 are ENHRY and SYGVKD. V was clipped by 8 bases and J by 2 bases, with 6 bases between them. The CDR3 has 11 amino acids. The CDR3 sequence: CAIGTQETQYF. The CDR3 coding sequence is TGTGCCATCGGGACTCAAGAGACCCAGTACTTC.

The chain has TRBV5-4 and TRBJ2-2, with 10 bases matching TRBD2. CDR1 is SGHNT, CDR2 YYREEE, per germline (reference sequence). The trim removed 0 bases at V and 6 bases at J, leaving 8 bases unmatched. CDR3 size: 17 residues. In DNA, the CDR3 is TGTGCCAGCAGCTTGGGGGCTAGCGGGAGAATATCCGGGGAGCTGTTTTTT. Its protein is CASSLGASGRISGELFF.

This clonotype was detected many times. The V call is TRBV3-1, the J call TRBJ2-1; D is unresolved. CDR1 is LGHDT, CDR2 YNNKEL, per germline (reference sequence). With 1 base removed from V and 10 bases from J, the gap between germline ends came to 5 bases. The CDR3 sequence is 11 residues long. CDR3 protein: CASSQGREQFF. CDR3 in DNA: TGTGCCAGCAGCCAAGGACGAGAGCAGTTCTTC.

This clonotype was observed many times. The genes are TRBV7-2 and TRBJ2-1; D might be TRBD1 or TRBD2, each matching 5 bases. The germline V and J ends were trimmed by 1 base and 4 bases, with 14 bases remaining between them. The CDR3 is made up of 16 amino acids. Germline V gene lookup returns CDR1 SGHTA and CDR2 FQGNSA. DNA of the CDR3: TGTGCCAGCAGCTTAGGGGCCCAGGGACGGTACAATGAGCAGTTCTTC. This codes for CASSLGAQGRYNEQFF.

This clonotype was seen at least ten times. This chain uses TRBV24-1 with TRBJ2-7; the D gene is possibly TRBD1 (5 bases). Trimming removed 2 bases from V and 0 bases from J, with 7 bases in between. Germline V gene lookup returns CDR1 KGHDR and CDR2 SFDVKD. CDR3 length: 14 amino acids. The CDR3 DNA reads TGTGCCACCAGTGATTCAGGGTTCTCCTACGAGCAGTACTTC. Translating gives CATSDSGFSYEQYF.

This clonotype was recorded at least ten times. The rearrangement links TRBV11-2 to TRBJ2-3; TRBD1 is a possible D gene (5 bases). V was cut by 1 base and J by 2 bases, with 10 bases left in between. Germline V gene lookup returns CDR1 SGHAT and CDR2 FQNNGV. CDR3 size: 15 residues. The CDR3 loop is CASSLGAGNTDTQYF. CDR3 DNA: TGTGCCAGCAGCTTAGGGGCAGGGAACACAGATACGCAGTATTTT.

In its sample, this clonotype was seen many times. The V call is TRBV14, the J call TRBJ1-1; no reliable D call. This CDR3 spans 14 amino acids. Trimming took 0 bases from V and 1 from J, leaving 6 bases between them. The germline CDR1 and CDR2 sequences are SGHDN and FVKESK. Here the CDR3 DNA reads TGTGCCAGCAGCCAAGATAAGTGGAACACTGAAGCTTTCTTT. Translated, it gives CASSQDKWNTEAFF.

This clonotype has a count of ten or more. This chain connects TRBV7-2 to TRBJ2-7, with TRBD2 as a possible D gene (6 bases). The germline CDR1 and CDR2 sequences are SGHTA and FQGNSA. The CDR3 runs 14 residues. V lost 2 bases to trimming and J lost 2 bases, with 10 bases between them. The CDR3 loop reads CASSLPSGPYEQYF. CDR3 nucleotide sequence: TGTGCCAGCAGCTTACCGAGCGGGCCCTACGAGCAGTACTTC.

The chain uses TRBV4-2 and TRBJ2-3, with TRBD2 as a possible D gene (5 bases). Germline assignment: CDR1 LGHNA and CDR2 YNFKEQ. Trimming pared 4 bases from V and 2 bases from J, leaving 10 bases between. The length of the CDR3 is 14 residues. CDR3 protein: CASSPGLFTDTQYF. In nucleotides, the CDR3 is TGTGCCAGCAGCCCCGGACTTTTCACAGATACGCAGTATTTT.